A single sample gave rise to the 25 T cell receptor beta chains below, sequenced in a study of cytomegalovirus exposure and HLA in healthy donors. Vbeta (60) and Jbeta (13) primers were used in the PCR. Sequenced by immunoSEQ multiplex PCR; TCRdb stores in-frame clones only, minus some. The data contain roughly 150,000 clones, approximately 80% of them seen just once; the ten biggest clones take up approximately 6%. Sequencing used PBMCs. These receptors came from a man aged 30 to 45 in good health and CMV-seropositive.

The V and J genes are TRBV5-1 and TRBJ2-1; 7 positions match TRBD1. Germline loops: CDR1 SGHRS, CDR2 YFSETQ. The CDR3 extends over 14 amino acids. V dropped 4 bases and J dropped 3; count of bases not matched to a gene: 4. The CDR3 loop is CASSPGQRYNEQFF. Here the CDR3 DNA reads TGCGCCAGCAGCCCGGGACAGCGCTACAATGAGCAGTTCTTC.

The chain links TRBV10-2 to TRBJ2-2, with 8 bases matching TRBD1. The CDR3 has 16 amino acids. The trim removed 8 bases at V and 5 bases at J, leaving 13 bases unmatched. Germline CDR1 WSHSY, CDR2 SAAADI. CDR3 DNA: TGCGCCAGCGGGGCAGGGGGCGCGACGTGGACCGGGGAGCTGTTTTTT. As protein: CASGAGGATWTGELFF.

J is TRBJ2-7 and V is TRBV27, with TRBD1 matching 12 bases. Germline loops: CDR1 MNHEY, CDR2 SMNVEV (reference sequence). The trim removed 11 bases at V and 3 bases at J, leaving 5 bases unmatched. The CDR3 length is 13 residues. The CDR3 loop is CAGDRGHNYEQYF. The CDR3 bases are TGTGCCGGGGACAGGGGGCATAACTACGAGCAGTACTTC.

For this clone: The junction differs from germline at one of its ends, possibly a read error. The rearrangement joins TRBV7-2 to TRBJ1-2; TRBD1 is a possible D gene (5 bases). The CDR3 spans 13 residues. The germline V gene has CDR1 SGHTA and CDR2 FQGNSA. CDR3 protein: CASSLDRLYGWDF. DNA of the CDR3: TGTGCCAGCAGCTTAGACAGGCTCTATGGCTGGGACTTC.

The chain is built from TRBV27 and TRBJ2-7; TRBD2 aligns across 8 bases. The trim removed 5 bases at V and 3 bases at J, leaving 12 bases unmatched. There are 16 residues in the CDR3. The germline V gene has CDR1 MNHEY and CDR2 SMNVEV (reference sequence). This CDR3 is CASSPSGPEGVYEQYF. The DNA for the CDR3 is TGTGCCAGCAGTCCTAGCGGGCCCGAAGGCGTCTACGAGCAGTACTTC.

The gene calls are TRBV29-1 and TRBJ2-3, with TRBD1 as a possible D gene (6 bases). The CDR3 runs to 12 residues. Trimming left V 4 bases short and J 6 bases short, with 11 bases between. The germline V gene has CDR1 SQVTM and CDR2 ANQGSEA. CDR3 region: CSVARGADTQYF. DNA for the CDR3: TGCAGCGTTGCCAGGGGAGCGGATACGCAGTATTTT.

The chain joins TRBV11-2 to TRBJ2-1; weak D call: TRBD2 (6 bases). The germline V gene encodes CDR1 SGHAT and CDR2 FQNNGV. This CDR3 has 13 residues. The germline V and J ends were trimmed by 1 base and 6 bases, with 7 bases remaining between them. CDR3 DNA sequence: TGTGCCAGCAGCTTAGGGACTATCAATGAGCAGTTCTTC. It codes for CASSLGTINEQFF.

The V and J genes are TRBV11-2 and TRBJ2-5; the match to TRBD1 covers 7 bases. The end of the DNA fits TRBJ2-7 better, so the J call may be wrong. This CDR3 comprises 14 residues. Germline V gene sequence: CDR1 SGHAT, CDR2 FQNNGV. CDR3 sequence: CASSLGDRAYEQYF. CDR3 coding DNA: TGTGCCAGCAGCTTAGGAGACAGGGCTTACGAGCAGTACTTC.

V gene TRBV11-2 combines with J gene TRBJ2-1; 8 bases line up with TRBD2. Germline assignment: CDR1 SGHAT and CDR2 FQNNGV. Losses at the gene ends were 0 bases for V and 7 bases for J; bases not matched to a gene: 5. This CDR3 has 15 residues. The CDR3 region is CASSLEGGGSNEQFF. In DNA, the CDR3 is TGTGCCAGCAGCTTAGAGGGCGGGGGGAGTAATGAGCAGTTCTTC.

The chain couples TRBV9 to TRBJ1-1; a weak D match, TRBD1 (5 bases). The germline V gene has CDR1 SGDLS and CDR2 YYNGEE. This CDR3 is 15 amino acids long. The ends were cut back, 5 bases at V and 6 bases at J, with 20 bases in the middle. CDR3 DNA: TGTGCCAGCAGTCCTGTCTCCGGGGGGGTGGCTGAAGCTTTCTTT. Its protein is CASSPVSGGVAEAFF.

This sequence joins TRBV28 and TRBJ1-6, with 9 bases aligning to TRBD1. CDR3 length equals 14 residues. Germline values: CDR1 MDHEN, CDR2 SYDVKM. V lost 5 bases, J lost 9 bases, and 5 bases stayed unmatched. The CDR3 nucleotides are TGTGCCAGCAGTCCGACAGGGGGAGGTTCACCCCTCCACTTT. Amino acid sequence: CASSPTGGGSPLHF.

The chain's CDR3 is CASSLASTGDYGYTF. Here the CDR3 DNA reads TGTGCCAGCAGCTTGGCCAGCACGGGGGACTATGGCTACACCTTC. The V and J genes are TRBV5-6 and TRBJ1-2; the D gene is possibly TRBD1 (5 bases). V lost 0 bases, J lost 3 bases, and 12 bases lay in between. This CDR3 contains 15 residues. The germline V gene has CDR1 SGHDT and CDR2 YYEEEE.

This clone was recorded only once. V is TRBV7-6 and J is TRBJ2-3; tentatively, D is TRBD2 (7 bases). Germline CDR1 is SGHVS and CDR2 is FNYEAQ. With 0 bases removed from V and 1 base from J, the gap between germline ends came to 14 bases. The CDR3 runs 17 residues. The CDR3 reads CASSLAGGQWGTDTQYF. The CDR3 region has the DNA TGTGCCAGCAGCTTAGCGGGGGGGCAGTGGGGCACAGATACGCAGTATTTT.

This clone was picked up one time. This chain uses TRBV6-1 with TRBJ1-5, with D perhaps TRBD1 (5 bases). The CDR3 is 15 amino acids. Germline values: CDR1 MNHNS, CDR2 SASEGT. V was pared by 5 bases and J by 0 bases, with 11 bases between. For the CDR3, the DNA is TGTGCCAGCAGTCCACAGGTGATTAGCAATCAGCCCCAGCATTTT. Translating it yields CASSPQVISNQPQHF.

The rearrangement links TRBV7-2 to TRBJ2-7; D perhaps matches TRBD1 (6 bases). The CDR3 sequence is 13 residues long. The V and J ends lost 4 bases and 4 bases respectively, with 11 bases between them. The germline gives CDR1 SGHTA, CDR2 FQGNSA. The CDR3 here is CASSSYREYEQYF. The CDR3 nucleotides read TGTGCCAGCAGCTCGTACAGGGAGTACGAGCAGTACTTC.

This chain uses TRBV7-2 with TRBJ1-2; 8 positions agree with TRBD1. The V gene's germline CDR1 is SGHTA and CDR2 FQGNSA. CDR3 length equals 15 residues. The V and J ends lost 5 bases and 4 bases, in that order; junction bases with no gene match: 9. CDR3 DNA: TGTGCCAGCAGCCCCCGGACAGGGCAATTCTATGGCTACACCTTC. This sequence encodes CASSPRTGQFYGYTF. The whole variable domain, filled in from reference TRBV7-2 and TRBJ1-2, reads GAGVSQSPSNKVTEKGKDVELRCDPISGHTALYWYRQSLGQGLEFLIYFQGNSAPDKSGLPSDRFSAERTGGSVSTLTIQRTQQEDSAVYLCASSPRTGQFYGYTFGSGTRLTVV.

The J gene is TRBJ2-1, the V gene TRBV6-4, with 12 bases lining up with TRBD2. The CDR3 length is 20 residues. Looked up from germline, CDR1 is MRHNA and CDR2 is SNTAGT. V was pared by 7 bases and J by 10 bases, with 26 bases of the junction left unmatched. CDR3 protein: CASIPTRRLAGETLKREQFF. The CDR3 coding sequence is TGTGCCAGCATCCCCACTCGGAGACTAGCGGGAGAAACGTTAAAACGCGAGCAGTTCTTC.

The chain recombines TRBV27 with TRBJ1-1; 12 bases are shared with TRBD1. V was pared by 8 bases and J by 3 bases, with 13 bases of the junction left unmatched. This CDR3 has 17 amino acids. Germline V gene lookup returns CDR1 MNHEY and CDR2 SMNVEV (reference sequence). The CDR3 nucleotides are TGTGCCAGCTCCCTACGCGGGGACAGGGGGCAACACACTGAAGCTTTCTTT. Amino acid sequence: CASSLRGDRGQHTEAFF.

This rearrangement joins TRBV6-6 to TRBJ2-5; D is possibly TRBD1 (7 bases). The germline CDR1 and CDR2 sequences are MNHNY and SVGAGI (reference sequence). Trimming removed 8 bases from V and 3 bases from J, with 19 bases in between. The CDR3 runs to 15 residues. Written as DNA, the CDR3 is TGTGCCAGCCGGCCGACAGGGCCGGGGGAAGAGACCCAGTACTTC. Translation: CASRPTGPGEETQYF.

The V call is TRBV5-1, the J call TRBJ1-1, with 7 bases identical to TRBD1. Germline CDR1 SGHRS, CDR2 YFSETQ. The CDR3 is 15 residues long. Trimming removed 4 bases from V and 5 bases from J; junction bases left unmatched: 11. Here the CDR3 DNA reads TGCGCCAGCAGCCCGGATACTACAGGGGTTACTGAAGCTTTCTTT. Its translation: CASSPDTTGVTEAFF.

The chain joins TRBV6-5 to TRBJ1-2; a weak D match, TRBD1 (5 bases). The germline gives CDR1 MNHEY, CDR2 SVGAGI. The CDR3 is made up of 12 amino acids. Trimming stripped 2 bases from V and 4 bases from J, with 5 bases between. CDR3 nucleotide sequence: TGTGCCAGCAGTTACAGGGGCTATGGCTACACCTTC. It translates to CASSYRGYGYTF.

The rearrangement joins TRBV30 to TRBJ1-2; possible D gene TRBD1, 5 bases. Looked up from germline, CDR1 is GTSNPN and CDR2 is SVGIG (reference sequence). V was cut by 2 bases and J by 6 bases, with 13 bases left in between. The CDR3 consists of 13 residues. For the CDR3, the DNA is TGTGCCTGGAGTCGCAGGGAAGGCAATGGCTACACCTTC. Protein sequence: CAWSRREGNGYTF.

The V and J genes are TRBV19 and TRBJ1-2; tentative D call: TRBD1 (6 bases). The CDR3 spans 12 residues. V was clipped by 6 bases and J by 7 bases, with 12 bases between them. Germline V lookup: CDR1 LNHDA, CDR2 SQIVND (reference sequence). The chain's CDR3 is CASRDRGSGYTF. CDR3 DNA: TGTGCCAGTAGGGACAGAGGATCTGGCTACACCTTC.

This sequence joins TRBV6-1 and TRBJ1-5; 8 nucleotides match TRBD1. Germline V gene sequence: CDR1 MNHNS, CDR2 SASEGT. This CDR3 region has 16 residues. The V gene end was trimmed by 3 bases and the J gene end by 3 bases; junction bases not matched to a gene: 7. The CDR3 DNA reads as TGTGCCAGCAGTGATCTGACAGGGGCGGTCAATCAGCCCCAGCATTTT. It translates to CASSDLTGAVNQPQHF.

This clone was found once. The genes are TRBV5-1 and TRBJ1-1; the match to TRBD1 covers 10 bases. Germline lookup yields CDR1 SGHRS and CDR2 YFSETQ. The V gene end was trimmed by 3 bases and the J gene end by 1 base; junction bases not matched to a gene: 3. This CDR3 has 15 amino acids. The CDR3 loop is CASSSRTGGNTEAFF. The DNA for the CDR3 is TGCGCCAGCAGCTCTAGGACAGGGGGGAACACTGAAGCTTTCTTT.